This T cell receptor beta chain was sequenced in a study of cytomegalovirus exposure and HLA in healthy donors. Study-level results: A later analysis found most CMV-associated TCR beta chains apparently HLA-restricted. Testing in vitro showed three CMV-associated chains specific for CMV antigens. In a later analysis, several top co-occurrence clusters appeared linked to parvovirus B19, influenza, CMV and Epstein-Barr virus.

For this clone: Its antigen is still unknown.

Both 60 Vbeta primers and 13 Jbeta primers went into the PCR. Produced via immunoSEQ multiplex PCR; TCRdb's table is partial and in-frame only. The sample consists of approximately 170,000 clones, roughly four fifths of them appearing once. The V end lost 2 bases, the J end lost 2 bases, and 10 bases lay between the germline ends. The V gene's germline CDR1 is KGHSH and CDR2 LQKENI. The CDR3 consists of 14 residues. The source is a woman younger than 45 in good health and CMV-seropositive. Sequenced: PBMCs. This chain uses TRBV18 with TRBJ2-7; D is undetermined. The CDR3 DNA follows: TGTGCCAGCTCACCAGTGGCAGATCCCTACGAGCAGTACTTC. This encodes CASSPVADPYEQYF.